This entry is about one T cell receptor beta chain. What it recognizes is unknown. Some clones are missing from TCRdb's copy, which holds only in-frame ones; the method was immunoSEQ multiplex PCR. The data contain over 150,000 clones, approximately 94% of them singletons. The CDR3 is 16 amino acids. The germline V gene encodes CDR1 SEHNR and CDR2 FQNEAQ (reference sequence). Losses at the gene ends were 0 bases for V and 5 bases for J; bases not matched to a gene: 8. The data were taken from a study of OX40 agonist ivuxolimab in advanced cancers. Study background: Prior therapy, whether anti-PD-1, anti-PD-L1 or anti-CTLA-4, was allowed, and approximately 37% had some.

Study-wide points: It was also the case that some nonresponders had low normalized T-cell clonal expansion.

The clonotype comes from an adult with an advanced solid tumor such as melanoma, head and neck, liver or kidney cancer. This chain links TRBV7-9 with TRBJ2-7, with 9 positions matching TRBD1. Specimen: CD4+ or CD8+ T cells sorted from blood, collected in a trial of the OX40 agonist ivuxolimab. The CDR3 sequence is CASSLAWTGEYHEQYF. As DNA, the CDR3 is TGTGCCAGCAGCTTAGCCTGGACAGGGGAGTACCACGAGCAGTACTTC.